There are a few counts of the clone carrying this T cell receptor beta chain. The data originate from a study of tumor-infiltrating lymphocytes in oesophageal squamous cell carcinoma. This CDR3 has 14 residues. V lost 8 bases and J 5 bases, leaving 16 bases between the germline ends. TCRdb analysed the PCR reads with MiXCR anew, one entry per CDR3 protein. The sample includes some 21,000 distinct CDR3 sequences, 35% to 45% of them seen just once. The gene calls are TRBV5-3 and TRBJ2-2; D not resolved. TRBV5-3 is an ORF, and what it does is uncertain. This TCR was sampled from a male donor with esophageal squamous cell carcinoma. Sequencing used esophageal tumor tissue. The CDR3 DNA follows: TGTGCCAGCAGCGAAACAGACTTTACCGGGGAGCTGTTTTTT. It yields the protein CASSETDFTGELFF.